This T cell receptor (beta chain) emerged from a study of T cell changes during pregnancy in multiple sclerosis. V was shortened by 2 bases and J by 6 bases, with 17 bases between the two germline ends. The germline V gene has CDR1 MRHNA and CDR2 SNTAGT. This CDR3 has 16 residues. Profiled with immunoSEQ multiplex PCR; TCRdb holds only in-frame clones, not every one. The table records 35,000 to 50,000 clones, 88% of them present only once. This sample comprised CD4+ T cells from peripheral blood mononuclear cells, obtained in the second trimester of pregnancy. The origin of this receptor is a female donor with multiple sclerosis, enrolled in a pregnancy study. This chain joins TRBV6-4 and TRBJ2-1; D unclear. The CDR3 region is CASSDPRPRRANEQFF. Written as DNA, the CDR3 is TGTGCCAGCAGTGACCCTAGGCCCCGGCGCGCCAATGAGCAGTTCTTC.